Listed below are T cell receptor beta chains from one sample, sequenced in a study of blood T cell repertoires in COVID-19. The assay was immunoSEQ multiplex PCR, and TCRdb's table has in-frame clones only and misses some. The sample lists about 230,000 clones; roughly 90% were seen once. Sequenced: peripheral blood. The receptors stem from a woman aged 55-70 years with acute or convalescent COVID-19. Each CDR3 is given with its conserved first and last residue. The order of the fields is V gene, clone size, D gene, CDR3 protein. The D gene is left open where the match is weak. Size is omitted from some rows. Given values are once, few, many or a class for expanded clones.

v_gene: TRBV27; abundance: NA; d_gene: TRBD2; CDR3aa: CASSLTSGGTRDQYF
v_gene: TRBV6-2/TRBV6-3; abundance: once; d_gene: TRBD1; CDR3aa: CASSLDRGHGYTF
v_gene: TRBV15; abundance: NA; d_gene: TRBD2; CDR3aa: CATSRESGGHKETQYF
v_gene: TRBV3-1/TRBV3-2; abundance: once; d_gene: NA; CDR3aa: CASSQPGLPSYGYTF
v_gene: TRBV7-9; abundance: NA; d_gene: NA; CDR3aa: CASSLVQGNSPLHF
v_gene: TRBV6-5; abundance: once; d_gene: TRBD1; CDR3aa: CASSYSTGVRTPGYTF
v_gene: TRBV3-1/TRBV3-2; abundance: NA; d_gene: TRBD2; CDR3aa: CASSQDPTTSGDEQYF
v_gene: TRBV7-8; abundance: NA; d_gene: TRBD2; CDR3aa: CASSLTSGVGVSINEQFF
v_gene: TRBV7-9; abundance: once; d_gene: TRBD2; CDR3aa: CASSSSSGRASLFYEQYF
v_gene: TRBV4-3; abundance: few; d_gene: TRBD1; CDR3aa: CASSPGQGEGETQYF
v_gene: TRBV18; abundance: NA; d_gene: NA; CDR3aa: CASSPIQNEQFF
v_gene: TRBV7-9; abundance: NA; d_gene: NA; CDR3aa: CASSPGGSYNSPLHF
v_gene: TRBV2; abundance: NA; d_gene: NA; CDR3aa: CASIQYRGGTRSYEQYF
v_gene: TRBV6-1; abundance: NA; d_gene: NA; CDR3aa: CASSEGGGYGYTF
v_gene: TRBV10-2; abundance: NA; d_gene: NA; CDR3aa: CASSEGGAMGSPLHF
v_gene: TRBV9; abundance: once; d_gene: NA; CDR3aa: CASSVAPRNTGELFF
v_gene: TRBV19; abundance: NA; d_gene: NA; CDR3aa: CASSIDGAGSSYNSPLHF
v_gene: TRBV12-5; abundance: NA; d_gene: TRBD1; CDR3aa: CASGLGDRGGAEAFF
v_gene: TRBV6-5; abundance: NA; d_gene: TRBD1; CDR3aa: CASSTGVSTEAFF
v_gene: TRBV5-1; abundance: NA; d_gene: NA; CDR3aa: CASSLEGRGAGNTIYF
v_gene: TRBV3-1/TRBV3-2; abundance: NA; d_gene: NA; CDR3aa: CASSQDVGTSYNEQFF
v_gene: TRBV6-5; abundance: NA; d_gene: TRBD1; CDR3aa: CASSTGETQPQHF
v_gene: TRBV3-1/TRBV3-2; abundance: NA; d_gene: NA; CDR3aa: CASSPQGRRGYTF
v_gene: TRBV29-1; abundance: NA; d_gene: TRBD1; CDR3aa: CSVEGDRGGFYEQYF
v_gene: TRBV14; abundance: few; d_gene: NA; CDR3aa: CASSPQGYGYTF
v_gene: TRBV18; abundance: NA; d_gene: NA; CDR3aa: CASSPVPGEGAFF
v_gene: TRBV6-5; abundance: NA; d_gene: TRBD1; CDR3aa: CASSNTGGVGQPQHF
v_gene: TRBV5-1; abundance: NA; d_gene: NA; CDR3aa: CASSLGGNLNTEAFF
v_gene: TRBV7-2; abundance: NA; d_gene: TRBD2; CDR3aa: CASRTGLAGPYEQYF
v_gene: TRBV11-2; abundance: few; d_gene: NA; CDR3aa: CASTLSGEPTDTQYF
v_gene: TRBV2; abundance: NA; d_gene: TRBD1; CDR3aa: CASTRDRGSNEQFF
v_gene: TRBV28; abundance: NA; d_gene: NA; CDR3aa: CASRRDSIGNEQFF
v_gene: TRBV2; abundance: NA; d_gene: NA; CDR3aa: CASSAPGRYNSPLHF
v_gene: TRBV11-2; abundance: NA; d_gene: TRBD1; CDR3aa: CASSSRGTGGLTGELFF
v_gene: TRBV19; abundance: NA; d_gene: NA; CDR3aa: CASSIDKRNTEAFF